The 2 T cell receptor beta chains below all came from one sample that was sequenced in a study of shared clonotypes between healthy human individuals. This table comes from immunoSEQ multiplex PCR, and its TCRdb copy is limited to in-frame clones, with some not included. The table has about 2.2 million clones, 93% seen once. Naive CD8 cells, CD45RO-negative and positively selected for CCR7, excluded terminally differentiated effector memory CD45RA+ cells. The specimen was naive CD8+ T cells from PBMCs. These receptors all stem from a man between 18 and 35 years old in good health. Some clones in this sample may be carry-over from other donors' samples.

The gene calls are TRBV27 and TRBJ1-5; a weak D match, TRBD1 (6 bases). This CDR3 comprises 14 residues. Germline V gene data show CDR1 as MNHEY and CDR2 as SMNVEV (reference sequence). The V gene lost 7 bases and the J gene lost 1 base, with 11 bases spanning the gap. The CDR3: CASKLGGSNQPQHF. The CDR3 coding sequence is TGTGCCAGCAAACTAGGGGGGAGCAATCAGCCCCAGCATTTT.

The chain combines TRBV28 with TRBJ1-2, with D uncertain. The CDR3 has 11 residues. Trimming removed 10 bases at V and 5 bases at J, with 11 bases between. Germline V gene data show CDR1 as MDHEN and CDR2 as SYDVKM. The CDR3 protein is CATLAAYGYTF. CDR3 coding DNA: TGTGCCACCCTGGCGGCATATGGCTACACCTTC.